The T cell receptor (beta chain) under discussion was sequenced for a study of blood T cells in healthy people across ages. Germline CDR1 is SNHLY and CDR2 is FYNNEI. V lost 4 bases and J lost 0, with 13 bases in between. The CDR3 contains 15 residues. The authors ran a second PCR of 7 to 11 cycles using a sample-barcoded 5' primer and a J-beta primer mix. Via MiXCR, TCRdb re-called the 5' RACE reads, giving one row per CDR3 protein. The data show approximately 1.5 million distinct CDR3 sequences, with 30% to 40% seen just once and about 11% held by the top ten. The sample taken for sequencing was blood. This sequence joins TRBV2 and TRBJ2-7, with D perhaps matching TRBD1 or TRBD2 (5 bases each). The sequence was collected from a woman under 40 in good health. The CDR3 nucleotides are TGTGCCAGCAGTGGGGACGCCGCGAGCTCCTACGAGCAGTACTTC. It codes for CASSGDAASSYEQYF.